The clone carrying this TCR beta chain was observed a few times. The target antigen is unknown. The repertoire was sequenced with immunoSEQ multiplex PCR; TCRdb's copy has only in-frame clones and lacks some. The profile covers more than 80,000 clones, with roughly 93% appearing a single time and about 0.24% taken by the ten largest. These data come from a study of OX40 agonist ivuxolimab in advanced cancers. Looking at the study overall: Patients received intravenous ivuxolimab every 2 weeks at 0.01 to 10 mg/kg. Eligibility rules accepted prior anti-PD-1, anti-PD-L1 or anti-CTLA-4 therapy, and approximately 40% had some.

Study-level points and caveats: There was clonal expansion of CD4+ and CD8+ blood T cells by week 6 at 0.1 to 3.0 mg/kg.

CDR1 and CDR2 from the germline V gene are SGHTA and FQGTGA. Between the trimmed V and J ends, which lost 5 bases and 0 bases, there was a span of 7 bases. The CDR3 consists of 13 residues. Researchers took blood at baseline, on cycle 4 day 1, and on cycle 7 day 1. The sequence was collected from an adult with an advanced solid tumor such as melanoma, head and neck, liver or kidney cancer. This chain links TRBV7-3 with TRBJ1-2, with no clear D. Sequencing was performed on CD4+ or CD8+ T cells sorted from blood, taken in a trial of the OX40 agonist ivuxolimab. CDR3 loop: CASSRWTNYGYTF. CDR3 coding DNA: TGTGCCAGCAGCCGGTGGACTAACTATGGCTACACCTTC.